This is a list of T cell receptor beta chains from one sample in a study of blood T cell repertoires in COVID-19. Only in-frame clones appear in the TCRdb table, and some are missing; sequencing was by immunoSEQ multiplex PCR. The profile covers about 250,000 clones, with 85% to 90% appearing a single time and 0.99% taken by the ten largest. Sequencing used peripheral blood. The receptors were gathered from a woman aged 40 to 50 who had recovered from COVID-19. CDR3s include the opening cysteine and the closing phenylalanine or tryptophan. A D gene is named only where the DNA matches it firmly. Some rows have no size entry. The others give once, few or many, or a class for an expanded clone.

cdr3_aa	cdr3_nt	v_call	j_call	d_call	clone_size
CASSWGDSGNTIYF	TGTGCCAGCAGTTGGGGAGACTCTGGAAACACCATATATTTT	TRBV6-2/TRBV6-3	TRBJ1-3	NA	NA
CASSSRDSGGELFF	TGCGCCAGCAGCTCAAGGGACAGCGGCGGGGAGCTGTTTTTT	TRBV5-1	TRBJ2-2	TRBD1	many
CASRSPGGANVLTF	TGCGCCAGCAGGTCTCCGGGGGGGGCCAACGTCCTGACTTTC	TRBV10-2	TRBJ2-6	NA	NA
CASSEGGVGNQPQHF	TGTGCCAGCAGCGAGGGGGGGGTCGGCAATCAGCCCCAGCATTTT	TRBV9	TRBJ1-5	NA	NA
CASSDGGVNTEAFF	TGTGCCAGCAGTGATGGAGGGGTGAACACTGAAGCTTTCTTT	TRBV6-4	TRBJ1-1	NA	many
CATSRAGGYTEAFF	TGTGCCACCAGCAGAGCGGGGGGTTACACTGAAGCTTTCTTT	TRBV15	TRBJ1-1	NA	few
CSVEAPQYEQYF	TGCAGCGTTGAAGCCCCACAGTACGAGCAGTACTTC	TRBV29-1	TRBJ2-7	NA	NA
CAWATVGYTF	TGTGCCTGGGCCACAGTAGGCTACACCTTC	TRBV30	TRBJ1-2	NA	NA
CASSPGRQGAHQPQHF	TGTGCCAGCAGCCCCGGTCGGCAGGGGGCCCATCAGCCCCAGCATTTT	TRBV7-8	TRBJ1-5	TRBD1	NA
CASSQDGVVGGWVYQPQHF	TGCGCCAGCAGCCAAGATGGTGTCGTGGGGGGATGGGTCTATCAGCCCCAGCATTTT	TRBV4-1	TRBJ1-5	NA	NA
CAWSPDRGPGGNTIYF	TGTGCCTGGAGTCCAGACAGGGGCCCGGGAGGAAACACCATATATTTT	TRBV30	TRBJ1-3	TRBD1	NA
CASSESSTGFSNQPQHF	TGTGCCAGCAGTGAAAGCAGCACAGGGTTTAGCAATCAGCCCCAGCATTTT	TRBV2	TRBJ1-5	NA	NA
CASSLGVGAPNEQFF	TGCGCCAGCAGCTTGGGAGTGGGGGCCCCCAATGAGCAGTTCTTC	TRBV5-1	TRBJ2-1	NA	NA
CASSPRTGPGANVLTF	TGTGCCAGCAGCCCCAGGACAGGGCCCGGGGCCAACGTCCTGACTTTC	TRBV9	TRBJ2-6	TRBD1	NA
CASSTPGGVAYNEQFF	TGTGCCAGCAGCACCCCCGGGGGGGTGGCCTACAATGAGCAGTTCTTC	TRBV3-1/TRBV3-2	TRBJ2-1	TRBD2	NA
CASSPQWGGPYNEQFF	TGTGCCAGCAGCCCCCAATGGGGGGGTCCCTACAATGAGCAGTTCTTC	TRBV7-2	TRBJ2-1	TRBD2	NA
CASSLGRGPNSNQPQHF	TGTGCCAGCAGCTTAGGGAGGGGACCGAATAGCAATCAGCCCCAGCATTTT	TRBV7-3	TRBJ1-5	NA	NA
CASSRVTTNEKLFF	TGTGCCAGCAGCAGAGTTACAACTAATGAAAAACTGTTTTTT	TRBV7-9	TRBJ1-4	NA	few
CASSPAPGSAGRAFF	TGTGCCAGCTCCCCCGCCCCCGGGAGTGCAGGGAGGGCTTTCTTT	TRBV18	TRBJ1-1	NA	NA
CASSHGGNQPQHF	TGTGCCAGCAGCCACGGAGGGAATCAGCCCCAGCATTTT	TRBV5-8	TRBJ1-5	NA	NA
CATSDPKPSGTQYF	TGTGCCACCAGTGACCCAAAGCCTTCAGGGACCCAGTACTTC	TRBV24-1	TRBJ2-5	NA	NA
CASSLREGTSAYTDTQYF	TGTGCCAGCAGCCTCCGAGAGGGGACTAGCGCCTACACAGATACGCAGTATTTT	TRBV11-2	TRBJ2-3	TRBD2	once
CASSYGGPPEQFF	TGTGCCAGCAGTTACGGCGGGCCACCTGAGCAGTTCTTC	TRBV6-2/TRBV6-3	TRBJ2-1	NA	NA
CASRYRGGTEAFF	TGTGCCAGCAGGTACAGGGGGGGCACTGAAGCTTTCTTT	TRBV6-2/TRBV6-3	TRBJ1-1	TRBD1	NA
CASSPGASRHYEQYF	TGTGCCAGCAGCCCAGGGGCTAGCCGACACTACGAGCAGTACTTC	TRBV9	TRBJ2-7	NA	NA
CASSFGAVTIYF	TGTGCCAGCAGTTTTGGCGCGGTGACCATATATTTT	TRBV12-3/TRBV12-4	TRBJ1-3	NA	NA
CASSLEANEKLFF	TGTGCCAGCAGCTTGGAGGCTAATGAAAAACTGTTTTTT	TRBV7-2	TRBJ1-4	NA	NA
CASSPGGWGTQYF	TGTGCCAGCAGCCCCGGGGGTTGGGGAACCCAGTACTTC	TRBV9	TRBJ2-5	NA	NA
CASRGNRARGDTQYF	TGCGCCAGCAGGGGGAACCGGGCCCGAGGGGATACGCAGTATTTT	TRBV10-2	TRBJ2-3	NA	NA
CAWSPLSGSYQPQHF	TGTGCCTGGAGTCCCCTGTCTGGCTCTTATCAGCCCCAGCATTTT	TRBV30	TRBJ1-5	NA	NA
CASSPGGGQTYEQYF	TGTGCCAGCAGCCCCGGGGGGGGCCAGACCTACGAGCAGTACTTC	TRBV13	TRBJ2-7	TRBD2	NA
CASSRAGGPYEQYF	TGTGCCAGCAGTAGAGCGGGAGGGCCCTACGAGCAGTACTTC	TRBV25-1	TRBJ2-7	TRBD2	NA
CASTRTGWVANEKLFF	TGTGCCAGCACCCGGACAGGGTGGGTGGCTAATGAAAAACTGTTTTTT	TRBV11-3	TRBJ1-4	TRBD1	NA
CSALRRETQYF	TGCAGTGCGCTTCGGAGGGAGACCCAGTACTTC	TRBV20-1	TRBJ2-5	NA	NA
CASREAAGGVSPLHF	TGTGCCAGCAGGGAGGCGGCAGGGGGCGTTTCACCCCTCCACTTT	TRBV3-1/TRBV3-2	TRBJ1-6	TRBD1	NA
CASSETYRSGQFF	TGCGCCAGCAGTGAGACCTACAGGTCCGGGCAGTTCTTC	TRBV10-1	TRBJ2-1	NA	NA
CASKGAHTGELFF	TGTGCCAGCAAAGGAGCCCACACCGGGGAGCTGTTTTTT	TRBV6-6	TRBJ2-2	NA	NA
CASSPPWTGAGGYTF	TGTGCCAGCAGCCCCCCCTGGACAGGGGCCGGTGGCTACACCTTC	TRBV28	TRBJ1-2	TRBD1	once
CASSLAGGTSGRRADTQYF	TGCGCCAGCAGCTTGGCCGGGGGGACTAGCGGGAGAAGGGCGGATACGCAGTATTTT	TRBV5-1	TRBJ2-3	TRBD2	NA
CASSPDNSGNTIYF	TGCGCCAGCAGCCCAGACAACTCTGGAAACACCATATATTTT	TRBV5-1	TRBJ1-3	NA	NA